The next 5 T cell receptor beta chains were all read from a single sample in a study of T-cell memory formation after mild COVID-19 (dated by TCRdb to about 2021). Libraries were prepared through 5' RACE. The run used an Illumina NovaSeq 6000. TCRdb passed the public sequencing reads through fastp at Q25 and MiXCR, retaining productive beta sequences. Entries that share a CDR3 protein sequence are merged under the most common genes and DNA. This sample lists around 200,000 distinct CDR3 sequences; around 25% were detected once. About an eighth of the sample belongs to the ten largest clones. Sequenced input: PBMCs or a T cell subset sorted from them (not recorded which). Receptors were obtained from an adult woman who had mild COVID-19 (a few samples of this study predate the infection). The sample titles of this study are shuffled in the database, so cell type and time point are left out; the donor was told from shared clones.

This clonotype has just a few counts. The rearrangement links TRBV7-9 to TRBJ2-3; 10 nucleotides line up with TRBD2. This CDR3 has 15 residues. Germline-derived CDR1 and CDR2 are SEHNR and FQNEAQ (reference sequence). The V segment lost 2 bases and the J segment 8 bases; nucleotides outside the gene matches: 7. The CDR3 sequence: CASSLWLAGATTQYF. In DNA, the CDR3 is TGTGCCAGCAGCTTATGGCTAGCGGGAGCCACTACGCAGTATTTT.

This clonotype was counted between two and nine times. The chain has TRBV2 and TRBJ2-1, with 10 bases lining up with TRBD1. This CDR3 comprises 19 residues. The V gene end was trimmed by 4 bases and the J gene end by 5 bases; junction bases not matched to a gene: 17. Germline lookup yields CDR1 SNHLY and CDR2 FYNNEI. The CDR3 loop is CASSVLRSPGTGENNEQFF. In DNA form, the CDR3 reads TGTGCCAGCAGTGTTCTGCGGAGTCCCGGGACAGGGGAAAACAATGAGCAGTTCTTC. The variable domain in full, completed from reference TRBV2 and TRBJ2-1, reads EPEVTQTPSHQVTQMGQEVILRCVPISNHLYFYWYRQILGQKVEFLVSFYNNEISEKSEIFDDQFSVERPDGSNFTLKIRSTKLEDSAMYFCASSVLRSPGTGENNEQFFGPGTRLTVL.

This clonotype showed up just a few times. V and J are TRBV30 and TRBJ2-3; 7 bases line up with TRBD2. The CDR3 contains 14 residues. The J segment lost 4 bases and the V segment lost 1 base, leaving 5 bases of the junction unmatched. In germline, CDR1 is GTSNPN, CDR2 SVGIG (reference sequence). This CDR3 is CAWSGGGSADTQYF. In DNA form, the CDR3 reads TGTGCCTGGAGTGGGGGGGGATCCGCAGATACGCAGTATTTT.

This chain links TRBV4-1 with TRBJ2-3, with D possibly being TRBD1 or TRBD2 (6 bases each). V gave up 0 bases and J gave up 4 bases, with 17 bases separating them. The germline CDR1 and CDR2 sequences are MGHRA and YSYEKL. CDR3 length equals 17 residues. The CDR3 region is CASSQDRAGGPADTQYF. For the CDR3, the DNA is TGCGCCAGCAGCCAAGACCGGGCCGGGGGCCCAGCAGATACGCAGTATTTT.

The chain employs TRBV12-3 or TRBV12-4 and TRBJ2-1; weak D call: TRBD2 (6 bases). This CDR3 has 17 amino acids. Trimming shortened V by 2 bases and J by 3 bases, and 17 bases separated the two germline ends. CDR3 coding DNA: TGTGCCAGCAGTTTACGGGCGGGGAGAACAATCTACAATGAGCAGTTCTTC. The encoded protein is CASSLRAGRTIYNEQFF.